Following are 20 T cell receptor beta chains from one sample sequenced in a study of shared clonotypes between healthy human individuals. Assay used: immunoSEQ multiplex PCR; TCRdb lists only in-frame clones, some missing. Counted here are about 1,900,000 clones, approximately 94% occurring once; the ten biggest clones make up 1.2%. Positively selected for CCR7, the CD45RO-negative cells used as naive CD8 cells excluded terminally differentiated effector memory CD45RA+ cells. Sequenced material: naive CD8+ T cells sorted from blood. The source is a man aged 18-30 years in good health.

The chain joins TRBV6-1 to TRBJ2-7; the D gene is possibly TRBD1 (5 bases). Germline CDR1 reads MNHNS; CDR2 reads SASEGT. The CDR3 sequence is 14 residues long. V lost 9 bases and J lost 0, with 15 bases in between. CDR3 in DNA: TGTGCCAGGTCACGGCAGGGTGGCTCCTACGAGCAGTACTTC. This codes for CARSRQGGSYEQYF.

This chain links TRBV6-6 with TRBJ1-2; TRBD1 might be the D (5 bases). V was cut by 0 bases and J by 4 bases, with 15 bases left in between. CDR3 length: 16 amino acids. Germline V lookup: CDR1 MNHNY, CDR2 SVGAGI (reference sequence). CDR3 DNA: TGTGCCAGCAGTTACTCTGGGGCTTCTAACCCCTATGGCTACACCTTC. It is translated as CASSYSGASNPYGYTF.

Comment on this clone: The sample carries other DNA sequences with the same CDR3. This chain joins TRBV19 and TRBJ2-7, with 11 bases lining up with TRBD1. Per germline, CDR1 LNHDA and CDR2 SQIVND (reference sequence). V dropped 6 bases and J dropped 4; count of bases not matched to a gene: 5. The CDR3 has 14 amino acids. The CDR3 nucleotides are TGTGCCAGTAGCCTCGGGACAGGGGGGTACGAGCAGTACTTC. Protein sequence: CASSLGTGGYEQYF. Variable domain in full (rest from reference TRBV19 and TRBJ2-7): DGGITQSPKYLFRKEGQNVTLSCEQNLNHDAMYWYRQDPGQGLRLIYYSQIVNDFQKGDIAEGYSVSREKKESFPLTVTSAQKNPTAFYLCASSLGTGGYEQYFGPGTRLTVT.

V and J are TRBV13 and TRBJ2-7; D remains ambiguous. Trimming removed 5 bases at V and 0 bases at J, with 14 bases between. CDR1 and CDR2 (germline): PRHDT, FYEKMQ (reference sequence). The CDR3 is 15 residues long. CDR3 sequence (DNA): TGTGCCAGCAGCCTGACTTCTTCTAGCTCCTACGAGCAGTACTTC. As protein: CASSLTSSSSYEQYF.

This clone was seen more than once but under ten times. The chain recombines TRBV19 with TRBJ2-7; TRBD1 matches at 7 bases. The germline gives CDR1 LNHDA, CDR2 SQIVND (reference sequence). This CDR3 region has 14 residues. Germline trimming cut 5 bases from V and 0 bases from J; bases unmatched to any gene: 4. As DNA, the CDR3 is TGTGCCAGTAGTGGGGACAGCAGCTCCTACGAGCAGTACTTC. It specifies CASSGDSSSYEQYF.

V usage is TRBV10-1 and J usage is TRBJ1-1; D not certain. The length of the CDR3 is 13 residues. Trimming took 0 bases from V and 9 from J, leaving 11 bases between them. Germline CDR1 WNHNN, CDR2 SYGVQD (reference sequence). CDR3 residues: CASSESRVEKAFF. For the CDR3, the DNA is TGCGCCAGCAGTGAGTCACGGGTTGAAAAAGCTTTCTTT.

This chain links TRBV30 with TRBJ2-2, with D perhaps matching TRBD1 (6 bases). The CDR3 length is 16 residues. V gave up 2 bases and J gave up 2 bases, with 15 bases separating them. CDR1 and CDR2 (germline): GTSNPN, SVGIG (reference sequence). The CDR3 spells CAWSIGQGPNTGELFF. The CDR3, as DNA: TGTGCCTGGAGTATAGGGCAGGGGCCAAACACCGGGGAGCTGTTTTTT. Using reference TRBV30 and TRBJ2-2 for the parts outside the CDR3, the full variable domain is SQTIHQWPATLVQPVGSPLSLECTVEGTSNPNLYWYRQAAGRGLQLLFYSVGIGQISSEVPQNLSASRPQDRQFILSSKKLLLSDSGFYLCAWSIGQGPNTGELFFGEGSRLTVL.

In regard to this clone: One end of the junction is discordant with germline, which a read error may explain. The chain recombines TRBV5-5 with TRBJ2-7; a possible D gene is TRBD1 (5 bases). This CDR3 has 17 amino acids. Germline-derived CDR1 and CDR2 are SGHKS and YYEKEE (reference sequence). This CDR3 is CASSPPFGLQGSNEQYF. In nucleotides, the CDR3 is TGTGCCAGCAGCCCGCCTTTCGGCCTTCAGGGCTCCAACGAGCAGTACTTC.

The V call is TRBV11-2, the J call TRBJ2-3; 10 nucleotides align to TRBD1. Per germline, CDR1 SGHAT and CDR2 FQNNGV. Trimming cost V 5 bases and J 3 bases; bases outside gene matches: 8. This CDR3 spans 16 amino acids. In nucleotides, the CDR3 is TGTGCCAGCAGCGCCGGGACAGGGGTTATGACAGATACGCAGTATTTT. Translating gives CASSAGTGVMTDTQYF.

The chain uses TRBV7-9 and TRBJ2-3, with unresolved D. This CDR3 contains 19 residues. Germline loops: CDR1 SEHNR, CDR2 FQNEAQ (reference sequence). V was trimmed by 6 bases and J by 3 bases, leaving 28 bases between them. For the CDR3, the DNA is TGTGCCAGCAGATACCTAATGGGCCCGACCCGACACCTTACAGATACGCAGTATTTT. This codes for CASRYLMGPTRHLTDTQYF.

The J gene is TRBJ2-1, the V gene TRBV7-6; TRBD2 agrees at 7 bases. CDR3 length: 13 amino acids. Germline V lookup: CDR1 SGHVS, CDR2 FNYEAQ. V lost 1 base to trimming and J lost 6 bases; unmatched junction nucleotides: 0. The CDR3: CASSLGTSNEQFF. In DNA form, the CDR3 reads TGTGCCAGCAGCTTAGGGACTAGCAATGAGCAGTTCTTC.

The chain carries TRBV6-1 and TRBJ2-5; D may be TRBD2 (5 bases). Germline V CDR1 and CDR2: MNHNS, SASEGT. Between the trimmed V and J ends, which lost 3 bases and 12 bases, there was a span of 14 bases. The CDR3 has 12 residues. CDR3 DNA: TGTGCCAGCAGTGATCTGGACGGGGTGAAGTACTTC. Its translation: CASSDLDGVKYF.

The chain recombines TRBV28 with TRBJ2-7; weak D call: TRBD2 (7 bases). CDR3 size: 14 residues. Germline CDR1 is MDHEN and CDR2 is SYDVKM. The V end was cut by 5 bases, the J end by 6 bases, with 17 bases between. CDR3 sequence: CASSLRGPLVEQYF. Written as DNA, the CDR3 is TGTGCCAGCAGTCTGCGGGGGCCCTTGGTCGAGCAGTACTTC.

The gene calls are TRBV19 and TRBJ1-6; a possible D gene is TRBD1 (5 bases). The germline CDR1 and CDR2 sequences are LNHDA and SQIVND (reference sequence). V was trimmed by 3 bases and J by 0 bases, leaving 9 bases between them. This CDR3 region has 16 residues. Here the CDR3 reads CASSMEGSSYNSPLHF. As DNA, the CDR3 is TGTGCCAGTAGTATGGAGGGGAGCTCCTATAATTCACCCCTCCACTTT.

In this sample, this clone turned up once. This chain links TRBV19 with TRBJ2-7; D possibly uses TRBD1 or TRBD2 (6 bases each). This CDR3 region has 13 residues. The V end was cut by 3 bases, the J end by 3 bases, with 9 bases between. The V gene's germline CDR1 is LNHDA and CDR2 SQIVND (reference sequence). CDR3 protein: CASSIKGGYEQYF. The CDR3 coding sequence is TGTGCCAGTAGTATCAAGGGGGGCTACGAGCAGTACTTC.

This clone was counted once. The V gene is TRBV2, the J gene TRBJ2-2; no clear D. Germline V gives CDR1 SNHLY, CDR2 FYNNEI. The CDR3 runs 15 residues. The V end was cut by 6 bases, the J end by 2 bases, with 13 bases between. The CDR3, as DNA: TGTGCCAGCAGAGACTTTCCGGACAACACCGGGGAGCTGTTTTTT. Translation: CASRDFPDNTGELFF. Based on the CDR3 plus reference TRBV2 and TRBJ2-2, the full variable domain is EPEVTQTPSHQVTQMGQEVILRCVPISNHLYFYWYRQILGQKVEFLVSFYNNEISEKSEIFDDQFSVERPDGSNFTLKIRSTKLEDSAMYFCASRDFPDNTGELFFGEGSRLTVL.

The chain carries TRBV19 and TRBJ2-5; tentative D call: TRBD1 (7 bases). The CDR3 has 13 residues. Trimming pared 3 bases from V and 7 bases from J, leaving 12 bases between. The V gene's germline CDR1 is LNHDA and CDR2 SQIVND (reference sequence). This chain's CDR3 is CASSMEGAGTQYF. Here the CDR3 DNA reads TGTGCCAGTAGTATGGAGGGGGCAGGGACCCAGTACTTC.

CDR3 amino acids: CASSPTGGGWDTEAFF. The CDR3 region has the DNA TGTGCCAGCAGCCCGACAGGGGGCGGCTGGGACACTGAAGCTTTCTTT. The V call is TRBV13, the J call TRBJ1-1, with 10 bases matching TRBD1. The length of the CDR3 is 16 residues. In germline, CDR1 is PRHDT, CDR2 FYEKMQ (reference sequence). The V segment lost 5 bases and the J segment 3 bases; nucleotides outside the gene matches: 9.

This CDR3 is CATSRDRGQTYEQYF. The CDR3 nucleotides are TGTGCCACCAGCAGAGATAGGGGACAGACCTACGAGCAGTACTTC. The chain has TRBV15 and TRBJ2-7; 7 positions agree with TRBD1. CDR3 length: 15 amino acids. The V segment lost 0 bases and the J segment 2 bases; nucleotides outside the gene matches: 4. The V gene's germline CDR1 is LNHNV and CDR2 YYDKDF (reference sequence).

The chain carries TRBV27 and TRBJ1-1; D unresolved. With 6 bases removed from V and 3 bases from J, the gap between germline ends came to 14 bases. This CDR3 is 14 amino acids long. CDR1 and CDR2 from the germline V gene are MNHEY and SMNVEV (reference sequence). CDR3 nucleotide sequence: TGTGCCAGCAGGAGCTGGAACGGATACACTGAAGCTTTCTTT. Translation gives CASRSWNGYTEAFF.